The 28 T cell receptor beta chains listed next were all sequenced from one sample in a study of somatic mutations in cytotoxic T cells in rheumatoid arthritis. The repertoire was sequenced with immunoSEQ multiplex PCR; TCRdb's copy has only in-frame clones and lacks some. The sample carries roughly 30,000 clones, around 90% recorded once. The sequenced sample consisted of CD8+ T cells sorted from blood. These receptors originate from an adult with rheumatoid arthritis.

A word on this clone: One end of the junction is discordant with germline, which a read error may explain. DNA of the CDR3: TGTGCCAGCAGCTCAGGGGGGGCGGGGTGGGCAACCAATGAAAAACTGTTTTTT. This translates into CASSSGGAGWATNEKLFF. The gene calls are TRBV11-2 and TRBJ1-4; TRBD1 matches 7 bases. The germline V gene has CDR1 SGHAT and CDR2 FQNNGV. The CDR3 runs 18 residues. The full variable domain, its missing parts supplied by reference TRBV11-2 and TRBJ1-4, is EAGVAQSPRYKIIEKRQSVAFWCNPISGHATLYWYQQILGQGPKLLIQFQNNGVVDDSQLPKDRFSAERLKGVDSTLKIQPAKLEDSAVYLCASSSGGAGWATNEKLFFGSGTQLSVL.

This clone was observed a few times. This sequence joins TRBV6-5 and TRBJ2-3; 8 positions agree with TRBD2. The germline gives CDR1 MNHEY, CDR2 SVGAGI. This CDR3 has 15 amino acids. The junction had 4 bases not matched to a gene; V was cut back by 2 bases and J by 3 bases. The CDR3 loop reads CASSYTTSETDTQYF. CDR3 sequence (DNA): TGTGCCAGCAGTTACACGACTAGCGAGACAGATACGCAGTATTTT.

In nucleotides, the CDR3 is TGTGCCAGCAGTCTAAAGGGCAGGGGGGTAACTAATGAAAAACTGTTTTTT. Protein product: CASSLKGRGVTNEKLFF. The chain combines TRBV5-4 with TRBJ1-4; 7 bases match TRBD1. The junction had 11 bases not matched to a gene; V was cut back by 5 bases and J by 1 base. The germline V gene has CDR1 SGHNT and CDR2 YYREEE (reference sequence). The CDR3 is made up of 17 amino acids.

This chain connects TRBV5-1 to TRBJ2-5; TRBD1 might be the D (6 bases). V was shortened by 1 base and J by 1 base, with 11 bases between the two germline ends. Per germline, CDR1 SGHRS and CDR2 YFSETQ. This CDR3 has 15 amino acids. CDR3 in amino acids: CASSLTGLLQETQYF. The CDR3 bases are TGCGCCAGCAGCTTGACAGGGCTACTCCAAGAGACCCAGTACTTC.

V is TRBV7-8 and J is TRBJ1-1, with 8 bases lining up with TRBD1. CDR1 and CDR2 from the germline V gene are SGHVS and FQNEAQ. This CDR3 is built from 14 residues. The ends lost 3 bases at V and 5 bases at J; junction bases unmatched: 5. In nucleotides, the CDR3 is TGTGCCAGCAGCTTTGCAGGGGGCTGGACTGAAGCTTTCTTT. Translating it yields CASSFAGGWTEAFF.

The CDR3 sequence is CASSEARGQVNTGELFF. The CDR3 coding sequence is TGTGCCAGCAGTGAAGCGCGGGGACAGGTGAACACCGGGGAGCTGTTTTTT. The chain combines TRBV2 with TRBJ2-2, with 8 positions matching TRBD1. The germline CDR1 and CDR2 sequences are SNHLY and FYNNEI. V gave up 0 bases and J gave up 1 base; unmatched junction bases: 4. The CDR3 consists of 17 residues.

The rearrangement uses TRBV7-8 and TRBJ2-3; 13 bases match TRBD2. Germline trimming cut 3 bases from V and 7 bases from J; bases unmatched to any gene: 4. Germline V lookup: CDR1 SGHVS, CDR2 FQNEAQ. This CDR3 comprises 15 residues. CDR3 protein: CASSLTSGRSHTQYF. In DNA, the CDR3 is TGTGCCAGCAGCTTGACTAGCGGGAGGTCACATACGCAGTATTTT.

The chain recombines TRBV6-4 with TRBJ2-2; 8 nucleotides line up with TRBD1. CDR1 MRHNA and CDR2 SNTAGT come from the germline V gene. This CDR3 is 14 amino acids long. The trim removed 3 bases at V and 3 bases at J, leaving 0 bases unmatched. The CDR3 loop reads CASSEQGDTGELFF. The CDR3 DNA is TGTGCCAGCAGTGAACAGGGGGACACCGGGGAGCTGTTTTTT.

The CDR3 spells CASSPGSYSNQPQHF. As DNA, the CDR3 is TGTGCCAGCAGTCCCGGGTCTTATAGCAATCAGCCCCAGCATTTT. The V and J genes are TRBV27 and TRBJ1-5; D not certain. Germline-derived CDR1 and CDR2 are MNHEY and SMNVEV (reference sequence). The CDR3 is 15 residues long. Trimming left V 5 bases short and J 0 bases short, with 11 bases between.

The rearrangement uses TRBV30 and TRBJ2-3, with D perhaps matching TRBD1 or TRBD2 (6 bases each). The germline V and J ends were trimmed by 4 bases and 1 base, with 18 bases remaining between them. This CDR3 has 16 amino acids. Germline V gene lookup returns CDR1 GTSNPN and CDR2 SVGIG (reference sequence). This CDR3 reads CAWMSPRGGGTDTQYF. In DNA, the CDR3 is TGTGCCTGGATGTCCCCCAGGGGAGGTGGCACAGATACGCAGTATTTT.

CDR3 sequence (DNA): TGCAGCGTTGAAAACCCCGAGGGGGAAACCTACGAGCAGTACTTC. This translates into CSVENPEGETYEQYF. The chain combines TRBV29-1 with TRBJ2-7, with a weak D call TRBD1 (6 bases). Germline V lookup: CDR1 SQVTM, CDR2 ANQGSEA. The CDR3 contains 15 residues. The germline V and J ends were trimmed by 2 bases and 2 bases, with 16 bases remaining between them.

The chain is built from TRBV29-1 and TRBJ2-1; TRBD2 is a possible D gene (5 bases). The germline V and J ends were trimmed by 0 bases and 5 bases, with 8 bases remaining between them. This CDR3 is built from 13 residues. Looked up from germline, CDR1 is SQVTM and CDR2 is ANQGSEA. CDR3 sequence (DNA): TGCAGCGTTGAAGATGGGAGAAACAATGAGCAGTTCTTC. It specifies CSVEDGRNNEQFF.

The chain uses TRBV7-6 and TRBJ2-1, with TRBD2 matching 11 bases. This CDR3 region has 21 residues. Trimming took 4 bases from V and 4 from J; bases not matched to a gene: 21. Per germline, CDR1 SGHVS and CDR2 FNYEAQ. The CDR3 sequence: CASSSRPLTGYGLAGYNEQFF. CDR3 nucleotide sequence: TGTGCCAGCAGCTCTCGGCCCCTGACAGGGTACGGACTAGCGGGTTACAATGAGCAGTTCTTC. The entire variable domain, with the rest obtained from reference TRBV7-6 and TRBJ2-1, is as follows: GAGVSQSPRYKVTKRGQDVALRCDPISGHVSLYWYRQALGQGPEFLTYFNYEAQQDKSGLPNDRFSAERPEGSISTLTIQRTEQRDSAMYRCASSSRPLTGYGLAGYNEQFFGPGTRLTVL.

Note on this clone: A read error may account for a junction end that differs from germline. The V and J genes are TRBV7-9 and TRBJ2-1, with D hard to call. The CDR3 contains 11 residues. The germline V gene encodes CDR1 SEHNR and CDR2 FQNEAQ (reference sequence). The CDR3 coding sequence is TGTGCCAGCAGCTTCTACCATGAGCAGTTCTTC. This gives the protein CASSFYHEQFF.

In the case of this clone: Its ends do not fully match the called genes, so a read error is possible. V and J are TRBV4-1 and TRBJ2-1; 8 positions match TRBD2. The CDR3 has 14 amino acids. Germline V lookup: CDR1 MGHRA, CDR2 YSYEKL. The DNA of the CDR3 is TGCGCCAGCACCCAAGCGGGAGTTTACAATGAGCAGTTCTTC. Its protein product is CASTQAGVYNEQFF.

This clone was recorded only once. The chain combines TRBV2 with TRBJ2-5; the D gene is possibly TRBD2 (6 bases). Near its end, the DNA agrees better with TRBJ2-7, so the J call may be wrong. Germline loops: CDR1 SNHLY, CDR2 FYNNEI. The CDR3 runs 14 residues. The CDR3 loop is CASSGETSSYEQYF. In nucleotides, the CDR3 is TGTGCCAGCAGTGGAGAGACTAGCTCCTACGAGCAGTACTTC.

The chain joins TRBV5-1 to TRBJ2-7; D uncertain. Germline values: CDR1 SGHRS, CDR2 YFSETQ. V was clipped by 0 bases and J by 0 bases, with 4 bases between them. The CDR3 runs to 13 residues. CDR3 bases: TGCGCCAGCAGCTTGGACTACTCCTACGAGCAGTACTTC. This translates into CASSLDYSYEQYF.

This clone was picked up a small number of times. The J gene is TRBJ1-2, the V gene TRBV4-1, with D uncertain. The V end was cut by 0 bases, the J end by 8 bases, with 10 bases between. The CDR3 contains 13 residues. Per the germline V gene, CDR1 is MGHRA and CDR2 is YSYEKL. CDR3 residues: CASSQEGSGGYTF. The CDR3, as DNA: TGCGCCAGCAGCCAAGAGGGATCGGGCGGCTACACCTTC.

This chain joins TRBV9 and TRBJ2-3; D may be TRBD2 (6 bases). Per the germline V gene, CDR1 is SGDLS and CDR2 is YYNGEE. This CDR3 has 15 amino acids. V lost 4 bases to trimming and J lost 2 bases, with 14 bases between them. The CDR3, as DNA: TGTGCCAGCAGCTCATCGGGAGCCTACACAGATACGCAGTATTTT. Amino acids: CASSSSGAYTDTQYF.

The V call is TRBV20-1, the J call TRBJ2-1; no clear D. V lost 3 bases, J lost 6 bases, and 6 bases lay in between. Germline CDR1 is DFQATT and CDR2 is SNEGSKA (reference sequence). The CDR3 is made up of 11 amino acids. Written as DNA, the CDR3 is TGCAGTGCTAGTAATCTCAATGAGCAGTTCTTC. Amino acids: CSASNLNEQFF.

The V call is TRBV2, the J call TRBJ1-6; D may be TRBD1 (5 bases). Germline V CDR1 and CDR2: SNHLY, FYNNEI. The CDR3 contains 16 residues. V was shortened by 6 bases and J by 3 bases, with 15 bases between the two germline ends. CDR3 residues: CASRGDVTVYNSPLHF. The CDR3 region has the DNA TGTGCCAGCAGAGGGGACGTCACAGTCTATAATTCACCCCTCCACTTT.

The chain carries TRBV30 and TRBJ2-1, with a tentative D call TRBD2 (5 bases). V lost 4 bases, J lost 9 bases, and 13 bases lay in between. Germline-derived CDR1 and CDR2 are GTSNPN and SVGIG (reference sequence). There are 12 residues in the CDR3. CDR3 in amino acids: CAWNPGLGEQFF. CDR3 nucleotides: TGTGCCTGGAACCCCGGACTTGGTGAGCAGTTCTTC.

The V gene is TRBV10-1, the J gene TRBJ2-2; 12 bases are shared with TRBD2. The trim removed 6 bases at V and 4 bases at J, leaving 6 bases unmatched. Germline assignment: CDR1 WNHNN and CDR2 SYGVQD (reference sequence). CDR3 length: 16 amino acids. The CDR3 protein is CASSKGLAGSTGELFF. CDR3 coding DNA: TGCGCCAGCAGCAAAGGACTAGCGGGAAGCACCGGGGAGCTGTTTTTT.

This chain uses TRBV6-4 with TRBJ2-2, with 8 nucleotides matching TRBD2. This CDR3 is 16 amino acids long. Per germline, CDR1 MRHNA and CDR2 SNTAGT. J lost 4 bases, V lost 5 bases, and 9 bases had no gene match. The CDR3 spells CASSTGAGDGTGELFF. The DNA of the CDR3 is TGTGCCAGCAGTACCGGAGCGGGGGACGGCACCGGGGAGCTGTTTTTT.

The chain joins TRBV6-1 to TRBJ1-5; D is unclear. Germline CDR1 MNHNS, CDR2 SASEGT. The V end was cut by 3 bases, the J end by 5 bases, with 17 bases between. This CDR3 is 16 amino acids long. The CDR3, as DNA: TGTGCCAGCAGTGACACCGGACCGTGGGAGGATCAGCCCCAGCATTTT. As protein: CASSDTGPWEDQPQHF.

The DNA for the CDR3 is TGCAGCGTTGACGAGACAGGACTCGGCTACGAGCAGTACTTC. Translated, it gives CSVDETGLGYEQYF. The V call is TRBV29-1, the J call TRBJ2-7, with D perhaps matching TRBD1 (6 bases). In germline, CDR1 is SQVTM, CDR2 ANQGSEA. The CDR3 consists of 14 residues. Trimming removed 3 bases from V and 3 bases from J, with 15 bases in between.

This sequence joins TRBV9 and TRBJ2-7; TRBD2 aligns across 10 bases. CDR3 length equals 15 residues. Germline CDR1 and CDR2: SGDLS and YYNGEE. V was pared by 3 bases and J by 3 bases, with 6 bases of the junction left unmatched. For the CDR3, the DNA is TGTGCCAGCAGCGGATCTAGCGGGAGTCTCTACGAGCAGTACTTC. It specifies CASSGSSGSLYEQYF.

The rearrangement uses TRBV27 and TRBJ2-3; D gene unclear. V gave up 4 bases and J gave up 6 bases, with 8 bases separating them. This CDR3 region has 12 residues. Germline CDR1 and CDR2: MNHEY and SMNVEV (reference sequence). The CDR3 here is CASSSSSDTQYF. The CDR3 nucleotides are TGTGCCAGCAGTTCCTCCAGTGATACGCAGTATTTT.